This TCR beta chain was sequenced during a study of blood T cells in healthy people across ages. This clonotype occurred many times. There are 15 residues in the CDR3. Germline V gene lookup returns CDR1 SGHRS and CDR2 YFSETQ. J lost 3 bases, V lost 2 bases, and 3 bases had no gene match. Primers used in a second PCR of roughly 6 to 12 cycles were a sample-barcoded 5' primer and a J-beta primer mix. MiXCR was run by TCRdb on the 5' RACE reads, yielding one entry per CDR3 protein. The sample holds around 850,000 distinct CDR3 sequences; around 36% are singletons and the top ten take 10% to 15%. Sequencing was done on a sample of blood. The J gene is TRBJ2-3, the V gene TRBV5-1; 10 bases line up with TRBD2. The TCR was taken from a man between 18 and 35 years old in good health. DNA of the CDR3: TGCGCCAGCAGCTTCAGGACTAGCGGAACAGATACGCAGTATTTT. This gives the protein CASSFRTSGTDTQYF.